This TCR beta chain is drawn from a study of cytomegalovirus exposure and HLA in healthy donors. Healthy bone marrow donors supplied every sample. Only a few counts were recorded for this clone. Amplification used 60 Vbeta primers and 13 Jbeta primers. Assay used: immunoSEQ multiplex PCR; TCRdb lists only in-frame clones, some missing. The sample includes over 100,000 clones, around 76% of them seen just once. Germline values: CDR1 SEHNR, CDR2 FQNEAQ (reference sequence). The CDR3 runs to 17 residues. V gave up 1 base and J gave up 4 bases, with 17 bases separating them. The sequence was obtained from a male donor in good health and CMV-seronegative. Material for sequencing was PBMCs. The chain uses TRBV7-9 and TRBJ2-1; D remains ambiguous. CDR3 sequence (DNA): TGTGCCAGCAGCTTAGGCTTGGGCAGGTTGCAGTACAATGAGCAGTTCTTC. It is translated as CASSLGLGRLQYNEQFF.